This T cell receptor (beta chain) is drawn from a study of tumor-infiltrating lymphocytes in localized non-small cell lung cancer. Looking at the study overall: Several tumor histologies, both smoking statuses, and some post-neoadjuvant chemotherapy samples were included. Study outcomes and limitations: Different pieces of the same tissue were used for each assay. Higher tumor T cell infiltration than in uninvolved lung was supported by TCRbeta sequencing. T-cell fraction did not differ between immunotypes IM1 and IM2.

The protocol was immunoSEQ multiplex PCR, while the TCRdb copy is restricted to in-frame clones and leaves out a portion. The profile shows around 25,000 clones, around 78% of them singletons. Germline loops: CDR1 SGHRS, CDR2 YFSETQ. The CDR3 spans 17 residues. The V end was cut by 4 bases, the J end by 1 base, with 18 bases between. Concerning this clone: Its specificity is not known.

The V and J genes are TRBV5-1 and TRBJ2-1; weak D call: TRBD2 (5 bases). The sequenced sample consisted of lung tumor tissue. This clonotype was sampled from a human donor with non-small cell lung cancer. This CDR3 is CASSNSASRDSYNEQFF. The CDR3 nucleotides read TGCGCCAGCAGCAATAGTGCCTCCCGGGATTCCTACAATGAGCAGTTCTTC.